What follows is one TCR beta chain and its context. Its antigen is not known. Germline V gene data show CDR1 as KGHSH and CDR2 as LQKENI. Germline trimming cut 6 bases from V and 6 bases from J; bases unmatched to any gene: 3. The CDR3 runs to 12 residues. The data were taken from a study of graft-versus-host responses after intestinal transplantation. Generated by immunoSEQ multiplex PCR, the TCRdb table keeps only in-frame clones and is missing some. The data contain more than 85,000 clones, around 83% of them singletons. V and J are TRBV18 and TRBJ2-7; 9 bases line up with TRBD1. The specimen comprised unstimulated CD4+ T cells sorted from spleen or lymph node cells, sampled before intestinal transplant. The sequence came from a human donor who received an intestinal transplant. CDR3: CASSPGQGEQYF. CDR3 nucleotides: TGTGCCAGCTCTCCGGGACAGGGCGAGCAGTACTTC.